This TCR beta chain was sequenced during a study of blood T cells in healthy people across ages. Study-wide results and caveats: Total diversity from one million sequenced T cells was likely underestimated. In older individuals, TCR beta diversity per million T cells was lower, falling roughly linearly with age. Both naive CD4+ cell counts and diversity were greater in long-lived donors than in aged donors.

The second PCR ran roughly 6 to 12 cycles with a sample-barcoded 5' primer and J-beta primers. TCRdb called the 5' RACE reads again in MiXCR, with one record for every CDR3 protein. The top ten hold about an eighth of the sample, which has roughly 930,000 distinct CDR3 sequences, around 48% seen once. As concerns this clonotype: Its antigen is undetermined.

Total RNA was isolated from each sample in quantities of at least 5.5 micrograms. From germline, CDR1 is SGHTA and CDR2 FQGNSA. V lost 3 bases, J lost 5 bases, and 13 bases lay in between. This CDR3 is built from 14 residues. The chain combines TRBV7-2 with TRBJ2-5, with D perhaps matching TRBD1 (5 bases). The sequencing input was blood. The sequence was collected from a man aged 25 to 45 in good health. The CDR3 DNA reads TGTGCCAGCAGCTTTTCAGGGTATCGGGAGACCCAGTACTTC. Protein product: CASSFSGYRETQYF.